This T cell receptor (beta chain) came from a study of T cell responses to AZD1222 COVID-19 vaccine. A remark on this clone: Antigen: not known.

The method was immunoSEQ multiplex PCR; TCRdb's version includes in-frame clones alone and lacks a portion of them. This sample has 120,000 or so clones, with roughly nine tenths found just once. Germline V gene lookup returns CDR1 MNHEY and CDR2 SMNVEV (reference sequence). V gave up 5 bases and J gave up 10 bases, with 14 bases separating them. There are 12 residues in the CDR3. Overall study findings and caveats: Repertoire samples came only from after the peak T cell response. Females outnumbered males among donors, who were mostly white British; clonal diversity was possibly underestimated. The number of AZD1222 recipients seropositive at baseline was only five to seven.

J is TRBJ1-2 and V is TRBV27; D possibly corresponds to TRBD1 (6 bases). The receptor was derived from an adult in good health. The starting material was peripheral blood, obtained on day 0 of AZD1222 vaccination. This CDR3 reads CASSNLQGLYTF. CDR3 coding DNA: TGTGCCAGCAGTAACCTACAGGGACTCTACACCTTC.